This entry is about one T cell receptor beta chain. Authors' analysis steps: Reference gene primer amplification gave nucleated cell count estimates. Data came from immunoSEQ multiplex PCR; TCRdb stores just in-frame clones and leaves some out. The V and J calls and the clone size are those of that table, but D and trimming were determined from the DNA. The repertoire holds about 200,000 clones, approximately 78% seen once, with roughly 10% in the top ten. The data are from a study of blood T cell repertoires in COVID-19. Across the whole study: Whether acute or convalescent, the COVID-19 samples came from the United States, Italy and Spain. Sample material is recorded as cDNA or gDNA derived from T cells, B-cell-depleted T cells, or PBMCs.

CDR3 length: 18 residues. Trimming took 0 bases from V and 4 from J; bases not matched to a gene: 9. From germline, CDR1 is LGHDT and CDR2 YNNKEL (reference sequence). This receptor was taken from a woman over 75 with acute or convalescent COVID-19. The chain joins TRBV3-1 (or the pseudogene TRBV3-2) to TRBJ1-3; 10 nucleotides match TRBD1. Sequencing was performed on peripheral blood. CDR3 loop: CASSQERGTGVKGNTIYF. In DNA form, the CDR3 reads TGTGCCAGCAGCCAAGAGAGGGGGACAGGGGTAAAAGGAAACACCATATATTTT.